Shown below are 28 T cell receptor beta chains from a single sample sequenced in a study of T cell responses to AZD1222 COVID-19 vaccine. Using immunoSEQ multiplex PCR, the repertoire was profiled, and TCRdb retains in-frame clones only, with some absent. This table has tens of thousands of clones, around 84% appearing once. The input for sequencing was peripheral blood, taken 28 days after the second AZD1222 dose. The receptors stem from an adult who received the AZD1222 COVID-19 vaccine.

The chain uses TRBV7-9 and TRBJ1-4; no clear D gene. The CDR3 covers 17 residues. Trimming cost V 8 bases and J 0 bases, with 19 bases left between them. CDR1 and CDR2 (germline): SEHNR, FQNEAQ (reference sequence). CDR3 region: CASGYGIQGPTNEKLFF. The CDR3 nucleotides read TGTGCCAGCGGCTATGGAATCCAAGGCCCAACTAATGAAAAACTGTTTTTT.

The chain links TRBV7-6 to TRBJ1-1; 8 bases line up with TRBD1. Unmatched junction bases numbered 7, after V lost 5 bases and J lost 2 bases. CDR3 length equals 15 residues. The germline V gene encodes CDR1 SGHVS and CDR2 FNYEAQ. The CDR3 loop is CASSRGTGLNTEAFF. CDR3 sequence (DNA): TGTGCCAGCAGCCGCGGGACAGGACTAAACACTGAAGCTTTCTTT.

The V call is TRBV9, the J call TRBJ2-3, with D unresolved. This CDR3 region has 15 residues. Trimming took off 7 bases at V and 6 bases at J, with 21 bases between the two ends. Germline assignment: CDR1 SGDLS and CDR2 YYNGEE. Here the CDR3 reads CASAPGGLFLDTQYF. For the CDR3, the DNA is TGTGCCAGCGCCCCCGGTGGGCTGTTTTTGGATACGCAGTATTTT.

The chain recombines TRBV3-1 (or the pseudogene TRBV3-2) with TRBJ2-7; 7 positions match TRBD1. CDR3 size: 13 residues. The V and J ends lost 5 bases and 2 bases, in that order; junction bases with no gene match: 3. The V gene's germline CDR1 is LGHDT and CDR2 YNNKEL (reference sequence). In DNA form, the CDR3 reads TGTGCCAGCAGCATACAGGGGACCTACGAGCAGTACTTC. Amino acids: CASSIQGTYEQYF.

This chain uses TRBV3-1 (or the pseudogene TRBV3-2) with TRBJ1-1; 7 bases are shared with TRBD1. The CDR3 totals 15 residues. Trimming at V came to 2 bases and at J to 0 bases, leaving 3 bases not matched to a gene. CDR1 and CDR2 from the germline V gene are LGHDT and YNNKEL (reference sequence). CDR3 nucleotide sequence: TGTGCCAGCAGCCAAAAGGGGACAGTGAACACTGAAGCTTTCTTT. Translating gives CASSQKGTVNTEAFF.

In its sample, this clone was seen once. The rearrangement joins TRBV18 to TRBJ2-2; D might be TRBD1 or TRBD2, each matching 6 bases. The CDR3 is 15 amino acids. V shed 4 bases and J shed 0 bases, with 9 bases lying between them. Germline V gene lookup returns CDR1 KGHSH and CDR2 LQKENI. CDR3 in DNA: TGTGCCAGCTCACGAGGGGGGTCGAACACCGGGGAGCTGTTTTTT. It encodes CASSRGGSNTGELFF.

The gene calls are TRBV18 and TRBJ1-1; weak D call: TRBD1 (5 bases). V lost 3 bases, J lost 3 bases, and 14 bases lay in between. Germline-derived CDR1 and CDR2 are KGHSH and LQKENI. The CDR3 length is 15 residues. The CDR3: CASSPGAGSYTEAFF. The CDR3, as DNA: TGTGCCAGCTCACCTGGGGCGGGGTCCTACACTGAAGCTTTCTTT. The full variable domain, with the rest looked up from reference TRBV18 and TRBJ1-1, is NAGVMQNPRHLVRRRGQEARLRCSPMKGHSHVYWYRQLPEEGLKFMVYLQKENIIDESGMPKERFSAEFPKEGPSILRIQQVVRGDSAAYFCASSPGAGSYTEAFFGQGTRLTVV.

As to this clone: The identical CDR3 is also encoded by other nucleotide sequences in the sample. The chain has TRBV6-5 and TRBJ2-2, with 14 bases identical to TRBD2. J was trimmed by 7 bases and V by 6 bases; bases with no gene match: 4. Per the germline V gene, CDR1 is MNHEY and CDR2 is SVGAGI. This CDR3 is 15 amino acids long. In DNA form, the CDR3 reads TGTGCCAGCAGGGGGACTAGCGGGGGTATCGGGGAGCTGTTTTTT. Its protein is CASRGTSGGIGELFF.

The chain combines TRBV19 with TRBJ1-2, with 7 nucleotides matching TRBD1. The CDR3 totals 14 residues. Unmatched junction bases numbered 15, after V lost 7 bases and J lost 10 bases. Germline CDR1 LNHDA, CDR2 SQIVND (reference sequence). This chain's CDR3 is CASTNDQGVLAYTF. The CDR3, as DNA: TGTGCCAGTACCAATGACCAGGGGGTACTTGCCTACACCTTC.

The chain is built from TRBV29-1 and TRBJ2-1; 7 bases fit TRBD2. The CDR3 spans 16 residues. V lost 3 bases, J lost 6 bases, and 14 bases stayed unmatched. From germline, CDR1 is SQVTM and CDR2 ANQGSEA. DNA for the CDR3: TGCAGCGTTGAGGCCCGAACTAGCGTCACATCCAATGAGCAGTTCTTC. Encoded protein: CSVEARTSVTSNEQFF.

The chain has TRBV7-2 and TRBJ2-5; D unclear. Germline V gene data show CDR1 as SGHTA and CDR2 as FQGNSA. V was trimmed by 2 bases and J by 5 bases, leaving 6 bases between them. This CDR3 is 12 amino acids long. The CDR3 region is CASSLPVETQYF. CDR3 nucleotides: TGTGCCAGCAGCTTACCGGTGGAGACCCAGTACTTC.

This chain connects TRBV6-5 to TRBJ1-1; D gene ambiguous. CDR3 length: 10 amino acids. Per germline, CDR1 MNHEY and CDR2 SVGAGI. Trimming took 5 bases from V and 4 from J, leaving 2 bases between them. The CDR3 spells CASSLTEAFF. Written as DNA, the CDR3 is TGTGCCAGCAGTCTCACTGAAGCTTTCTTT.

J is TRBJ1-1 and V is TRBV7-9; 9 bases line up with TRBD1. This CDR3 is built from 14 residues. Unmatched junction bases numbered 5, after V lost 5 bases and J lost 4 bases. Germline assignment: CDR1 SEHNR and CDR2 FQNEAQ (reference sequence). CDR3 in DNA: TGTGCCAGCAGCCCAGGACAGGGGACCACTGAAGCTTTCTTT. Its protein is CASSPGQGTTEAFF. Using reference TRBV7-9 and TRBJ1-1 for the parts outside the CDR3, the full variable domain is DTGVSQNPRHKITKRGQNVTFRCDPISEHNRLYWYRQTLGQGPEFLTYFQNEAQLEKSRLLSDRFSAERPKGSFSTLEIQRTEQGDSAMYLCASSPGQGTTEAFFGQGTRLTVV.

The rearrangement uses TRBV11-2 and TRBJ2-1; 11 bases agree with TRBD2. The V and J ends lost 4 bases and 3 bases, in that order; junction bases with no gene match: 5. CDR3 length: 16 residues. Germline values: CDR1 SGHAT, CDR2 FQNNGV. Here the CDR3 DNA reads TGTGCCAGCAGCTGGGGACTAGCGGAAAACTACAATGAGCAGTTCTTC. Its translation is CASSWGLAENYNEQFF.

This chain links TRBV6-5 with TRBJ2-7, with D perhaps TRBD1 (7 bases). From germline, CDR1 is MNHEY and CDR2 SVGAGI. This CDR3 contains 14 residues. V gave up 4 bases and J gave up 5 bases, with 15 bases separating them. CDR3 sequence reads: CASSLGRGVDEQYF. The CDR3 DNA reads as TGTGCCAGCAGTTTAGGCAGGGGGGTTGACGAGCAGTACTTC.

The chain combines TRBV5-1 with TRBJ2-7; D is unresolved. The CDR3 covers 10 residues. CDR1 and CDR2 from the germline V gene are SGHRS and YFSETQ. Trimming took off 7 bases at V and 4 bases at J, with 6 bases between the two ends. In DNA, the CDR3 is TGCGCCAGCCCCCCGTACGAGCAGTACTTC. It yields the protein CASPPYEQYF.

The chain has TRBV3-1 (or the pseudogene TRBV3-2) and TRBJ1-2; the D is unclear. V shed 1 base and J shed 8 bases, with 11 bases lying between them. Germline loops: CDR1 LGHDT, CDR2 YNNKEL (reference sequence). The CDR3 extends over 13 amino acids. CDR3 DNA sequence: TGTGCCAGCAGCCAAGGCGCCGGGCACGGCTACACCTTC. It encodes CASSQGAGHGYTF.

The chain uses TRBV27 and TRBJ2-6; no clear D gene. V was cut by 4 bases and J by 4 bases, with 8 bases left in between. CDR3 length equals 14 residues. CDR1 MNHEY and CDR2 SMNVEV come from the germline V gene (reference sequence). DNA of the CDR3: TGTGCCAGCAGTTCACCACTGGGGGCCAACGTCCTGACTTTC. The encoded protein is CASSSPLGANVLTF.

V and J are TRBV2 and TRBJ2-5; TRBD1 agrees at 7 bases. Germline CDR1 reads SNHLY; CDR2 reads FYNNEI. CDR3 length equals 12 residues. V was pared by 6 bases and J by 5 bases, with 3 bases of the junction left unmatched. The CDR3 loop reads CASRRGRETQYF. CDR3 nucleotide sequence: TGTGCCAGCAGGAGGGGGCGTGAGACCCAGTACTTC.

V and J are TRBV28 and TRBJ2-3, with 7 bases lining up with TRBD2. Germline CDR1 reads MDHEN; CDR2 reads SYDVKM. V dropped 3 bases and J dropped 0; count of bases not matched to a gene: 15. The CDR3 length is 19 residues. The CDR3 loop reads CASSLVPPGGPTSTDTQYF. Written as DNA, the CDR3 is TGTGCCAGCAGTTTGGTCCCCCCGGGGGGACCAACTAGCACAGATACGCAGTATTTT.

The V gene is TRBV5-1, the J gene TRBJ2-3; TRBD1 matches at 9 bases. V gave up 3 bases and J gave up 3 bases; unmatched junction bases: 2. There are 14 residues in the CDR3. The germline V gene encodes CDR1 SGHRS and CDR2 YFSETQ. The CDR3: CASSSGQGTDTQYF. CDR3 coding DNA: TGCGCCAGCAGCTCAGGACAGGGGACAGATACGCAGTATTTT.

This CDR3 reads CATSDFRGPQGREAPETQYF. The CDR3 nucleotides are TGTGCCACCAGTGATTTTAGGGGGCCCCAGGGGCGGGAGGCCCCGGAAACGCAGTATTTT. The chain employs TRBV24-1 and TRBJ2-3; TRBD2 might be the D (8 bases). The germline V gene encodes CDR1 KGHDR and CDR2 SFDVKD. This CDR3 has 20 amino acids. The V end lost 1 base, the J end lost 9 bases, and 31 bases lay between the germline ends.

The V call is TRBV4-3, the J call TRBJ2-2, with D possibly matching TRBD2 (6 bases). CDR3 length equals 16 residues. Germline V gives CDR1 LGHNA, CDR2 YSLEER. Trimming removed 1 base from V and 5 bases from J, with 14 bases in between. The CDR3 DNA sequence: TGCGCCAGCAGCCAAGGGCGCGGGGAGCGAACCGGGGAGCTGTTTTTT. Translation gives CASSQGRGERTGELFF.

The CDR3 sequence is CASSMTSGRSTDTQYF. In DNA, the CDR3 is TGTGCCAGCAGCATGACTAGCGGGAGGTCCACAGATACGCAGTATTTT. J is TRBJ2-3 and V is TRBV13; 13 nucleotides line up with TRBD2. Germline V gives CDR1 PRHDT, CDR2 FYEKMQ (reference sequence). The CDR3 is made up of 16 amino acids. The V and J ends lost 5 bases and 2 bases, in that order; junction bases with no gene match: 4.

CDR3 in amino acids: CASSEAGDQHF. In nucleotides, the CDR3 is TGTGCCAGCAGTGAAGCCGGGGATCAGCATTTT. The chain links TRBV2 to TRBJ1-5; no firm D call. This CDR3 spans 11 amino acids. Germline V gene data show CDR1 as SNHLY and CDR2 as FYNNEI. V was shortened by 0 bases and J by 13 bases, with 7 bases between the two germline ends.

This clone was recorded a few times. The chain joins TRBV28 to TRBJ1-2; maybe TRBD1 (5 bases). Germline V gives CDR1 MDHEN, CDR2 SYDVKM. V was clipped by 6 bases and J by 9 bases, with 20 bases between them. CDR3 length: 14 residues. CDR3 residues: CASRETGTRRSYTF. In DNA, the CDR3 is TGTGCCAGCAGGGAAACCGGGACGCGAAGAAGCTACACCTTC.

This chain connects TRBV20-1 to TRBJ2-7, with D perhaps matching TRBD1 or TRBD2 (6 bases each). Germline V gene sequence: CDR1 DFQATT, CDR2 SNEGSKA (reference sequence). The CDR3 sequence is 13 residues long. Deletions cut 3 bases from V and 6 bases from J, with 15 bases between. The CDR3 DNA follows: TGCAGTGCTAGTCCCGGGGGCCTGGGCGAGCAGTACTTC. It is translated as CSASPGGLGEQYF.

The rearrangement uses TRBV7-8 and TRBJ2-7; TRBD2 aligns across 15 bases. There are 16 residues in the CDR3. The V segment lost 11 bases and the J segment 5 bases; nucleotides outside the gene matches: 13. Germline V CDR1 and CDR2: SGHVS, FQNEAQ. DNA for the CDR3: TGTGCCGACGGGTGGACTAGCGGGAGGGTAAGCAACGAGCAGTACTTC. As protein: CADGWTSGRVSNEQYF.